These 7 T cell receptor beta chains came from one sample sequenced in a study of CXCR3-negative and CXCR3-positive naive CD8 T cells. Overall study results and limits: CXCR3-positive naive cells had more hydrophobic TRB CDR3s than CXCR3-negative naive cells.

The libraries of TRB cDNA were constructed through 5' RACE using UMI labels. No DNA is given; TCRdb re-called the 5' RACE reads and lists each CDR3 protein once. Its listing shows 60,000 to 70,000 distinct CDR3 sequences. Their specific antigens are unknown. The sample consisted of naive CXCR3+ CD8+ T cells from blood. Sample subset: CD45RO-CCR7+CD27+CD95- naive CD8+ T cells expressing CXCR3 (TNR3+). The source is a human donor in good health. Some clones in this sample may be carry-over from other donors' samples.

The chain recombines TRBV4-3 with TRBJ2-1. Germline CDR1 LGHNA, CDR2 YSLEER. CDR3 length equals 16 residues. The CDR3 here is CASSQDLDGSYNEQFF.

The CDR3 loop reads CASSQDMRVSGANVLTF. This sequence joins TRBV3-1 and TRBJ2-6. Germline V CDR1 and CDR2: LGHDT, YNNKEL (reference sequence). The CDR3 has 17 amino acids.

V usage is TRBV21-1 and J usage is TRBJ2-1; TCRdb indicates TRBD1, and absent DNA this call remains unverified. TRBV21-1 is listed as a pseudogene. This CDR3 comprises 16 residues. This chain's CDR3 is CASSKTATEPFNEQFF.

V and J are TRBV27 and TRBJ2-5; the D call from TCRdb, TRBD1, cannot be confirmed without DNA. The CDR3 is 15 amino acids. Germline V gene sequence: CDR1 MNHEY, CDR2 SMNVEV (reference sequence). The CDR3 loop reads CASSFQTDQGETQYF.

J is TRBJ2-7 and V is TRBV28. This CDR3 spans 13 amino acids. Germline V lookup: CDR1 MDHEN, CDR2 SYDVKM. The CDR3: CATATGSSYEQYF.

CDR3: CASSLDPRLRYF. This chain joins TRBV11-2 and TRBJ2-4; TCRdb returns TRBD2, unconfirmable since there is no DNA. CDR1 and CDR2 from the germline V gene are SGHAT and FQNNGV. This CDR3 has 12 residues.

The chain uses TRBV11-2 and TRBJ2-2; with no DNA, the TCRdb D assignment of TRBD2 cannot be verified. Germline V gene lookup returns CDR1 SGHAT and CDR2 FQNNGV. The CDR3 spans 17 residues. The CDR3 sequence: CASRSQKWRENTGELFF.